This paragraph covers one T cell receptor beta chain sequence. TCRdb's copy holds only in-frame clones and misses some; the assay was immunoSEQ multiplex PCR. The sample includes approximately 150,000 clones, around 92% of them seen just once. The germline gives CDR1 SEHNR, CDR2 FQNEAQ (reference sequence). The CDR3 is 15 amino acids. V was clipped by 1 base and J by 7 bases; unmatched bases: 7. The record originates from a study of control samples from healthy donors and cancer patients. The sequence was collected from a man aged 30-40 years in good health. Sequenced sample: blood. The gene calls are TRBV7-9 and TRBJ1-2; TRBD1 matches at 9 bases. The DNA for the CDR3 is TGTGCCAGCAGCTTAGGATCCGGGACAGGGTTTGGCTACACCTTC. Protein product: CASSLGSGTGFGYTF.